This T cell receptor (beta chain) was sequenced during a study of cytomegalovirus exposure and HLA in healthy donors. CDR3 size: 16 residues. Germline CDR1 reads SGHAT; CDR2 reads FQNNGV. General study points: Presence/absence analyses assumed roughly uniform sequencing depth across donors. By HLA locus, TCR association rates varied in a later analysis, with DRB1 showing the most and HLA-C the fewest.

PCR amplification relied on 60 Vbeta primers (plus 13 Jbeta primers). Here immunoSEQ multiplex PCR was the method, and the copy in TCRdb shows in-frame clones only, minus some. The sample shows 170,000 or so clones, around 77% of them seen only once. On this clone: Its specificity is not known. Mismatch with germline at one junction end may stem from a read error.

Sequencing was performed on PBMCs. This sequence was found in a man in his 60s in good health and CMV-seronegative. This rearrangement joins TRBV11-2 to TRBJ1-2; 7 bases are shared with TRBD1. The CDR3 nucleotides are TGTGCCAGCAGCCCCCATTCCGGGACAGCTGGCTATGGCTACCCCTTC. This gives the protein CASSPHSGTAGYGYPF. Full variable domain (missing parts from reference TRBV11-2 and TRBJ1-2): EAGVAQSPRYKIIEKRQSVAFWCNPISGHATLYWYQQILGQGPKLLIQFQNNGVVDDSQLPKDRFSAERLKGVDSTLKIQPAKLEDSAVYLCASSPHSGTAGYGYPFGSGTRLTVV.